These 13 T cell receptor beta chains were all obtained from the same sample, sequenced in a study of OX40 agonist ivuxolimab in advanced cancers. TCRdb's table, derived via immunoSEQ multiplex PCR, lists solely in-frame clones and lacks some. The sample includes tens of thousands of clones, over 80% of them seen just once. The specimen comprised CD4+ or CD8+ T cells sorted from blood, sampled in a trial of the OX40 agonist ivuxolimab. Source of these receptors: an adult with an advanced solid tumor such as melanoma, head and neck, liver or kidney cancer.

The chain has TRBV16 and TRBJ2-2, with D perhaps TRBD2 (5 bases). The CDR3 covers 16 residues. V was clipped by 2 bases and J by 4 bases, with 14 bases between them. CDR1 is KGHSY, CDR2 FQNENV, per germline. Here the CDR3 reads CASSQVHRGGTGELFF. The CDR3 DNA is TGTGCCAGCAGCCAAGTACACCGGGGTGGCACCGGGGAGCTGTTTTTT.

This sequence joins TRBV2 and TRBJ2-1, with 8 positions matching TRBD2. This CDR3 contains 13 residues. J lost 6 bases, V lost 7 bases, and 5 bases had no gene match. Looked up from germline, CDR1 is SNHLY and CDR2 is FYNNEI. CDR3 bases: TGTGCCAGCACTGGGACTAGTAGCAATGAGCAGTTCTTC. Protein: CASTGTSSNEQFF.

The chain employs TRBV29-1 and TRBJ1-1, with D maybe TRBD1 (5 bases). Trimming stripped 1 base from V and 1 base from J, with 16 bases between. Per germline, CDR1 SQVTM and CDR2 ANQGSEA. The CDR3 is 16 amino acids. CDR3 coding DNA: TGCAGCGTTGAAGGTAGGGGCCGGGGACGGAACACTGAAGCTTTCTTT. This translates into CSVEGRGRGRNTEAFF. Filled out from reference TRBV29-1 and TRBJ1-1, the complete variable domain reads SAVISQKPSRDICQRGTSLTIQCQVDSQVTMMFWYRQQPGQSLTLIATANQGSEATYESGFVIDKFPISRPNLTFSTLTVSNMSPEDSSIYLCSVEGRGRGRNTEAFFGQGTRLTVV.

The chain's CDR3 is CASSLVGTGANHEQYF. The CDR3 DNA reads TGTGCCAGCAGCTTGGTCGGGACAGGGGCGAACCACGAGCAGTACTTC. The chain combines TRBV7-9 with TRBJ2-7, with TRBD1 matching 10 bases. The CDR3 runs 16 residues. The J segment lost 5 bases and the V segment lost 3 bases, leaving 10 bases of the junction unmatched. From germline, CDR1 is SEHNR and CDR2 FQNEAQ (reference sequence).

The chain employs TRBV6-5 and TRBJ1-2; D gene ambiguous. Germline V lookup: CDR1 MNHEY, CDR2 SVGAGI. Between the trimmed V and J ends, which lost 0 bases and 6 bases, there was a span of 8 bases. CDR3 size: 13 residues. CDR3 sequence (DNA): TGTGCCAGCAGTTACTCGTACCACGATGGCTACACCTTC. This encodes CASSYSYHDGYTF.

V and J are TRBV28 and TRBJ2-1, with 11 bases matching TRBD1. The CDR3 is made up of 21 amino acids. In germline, CDR1 is MDHEN, CDR2 SYDVKM. J gave up 7 bases and V 3 bases, and 23 bases lay outside the gene matches. CDR3 residues: CASSFPSNGQGAGREWNEQFF. CDR3 sequence (DNA): TGTGCCAGCAGTTTTCCCTCAAACGGACAGGGGGCTGGGCGGGAGTGGAATGAGCAGTTCTTC.

This chain joins TRBV21-1 and TRBJ2-4; TRBD2, the D gene given by the table, was not confirmed from the DNA. TRBV21-1 is a listed pseudogene. This CDR3 region has 17 residues. The CDR3 protein is CASSTYSAVGAKNIQYF. CDR3 bases: TGTGCCAGCAGCACGTACTCTGCCGTCGGTGCCAAAAACATTCAGTACTTC.

The chain couples TRBV7-9 to TRBJ2-5; possibly TRBD1 for D (6 bases). Trimming shortened V by 6 bases and J by 5 bases, and 16 bases separated the two germline ends. This CDR3 comprises 14 residues. Germline lookup yields CDR1 SEHNR and CDR2 FQNEAQ (reference sequence). The CDR3 spells CASSFTGFSETQYF. The CDR3 DNA is TGTGCCAGCAGTTTCACAGGGTTTAGCGAGACCCAGTACTTC.

V is TRBV7-2 and J is TRBJ1-2, with D perhaps TRBD1 (5 bases). The germline V and J ends were trimmed by 0 bases and 8 bases, with 13 bases remaining between them. Germline-derived CDR1 and CDR2 are SGHTA and FQGNSA. The CDR3 has 14 amino acids. CDR3 coding DNA: TGTGCCAGCAGCTTAGCGGGACCGGGTGAAGGCTACACCTTC. Encoded protein: CASSLAGPGEGYTF.

This clone has only a few counts. The chain combines TRBV5-1 with TRBJ2-4, with D possibly being TRBD1 (6 bases). V was shortened by 0 bases and J by 8 bases, with 12 bases between the two germline ends. Germline CDR1 SGHRS, CDR2 YFSETQ. This CDR3 has 14 residues. The CDR3 is CASSLAAGADIQYF. For the CDR3, the DNA is TGCGCCAGCAGCTTGGCCGCAGGGGCAGACATTCAGTACTTC.

The V call is TRBV28, the J call TRBJ1-2; weak D call: TRBD1 (5 bases). The germline CDR1 and CDR2 sequences are MDHEN and SYDVKM. The ends were cut back, 3 bases at V and 4 bases at J, with 9 bases in the middle. The CDR3 runs 13 residues. CDR3: CASSFGGGYGYTF. CDR3 DNA: TGTGCCAGCAGTTTCGGCGGGGGCTATGGCTACACCTTC.

The rearrangement uses TRBV9 and TRBJ2-3; D not resolved. The CDR3 consists of 16 residues. Germline assignment: CDR1 SGDLS and CDR2 YYNGEE. Trimming shortened V by 4 bases and J by 3 bases, and 18 bases separated the two germline ends. The CDR3 is CASSLDLIVGTDTQYF. The CDR3, as DNA: TGTGCCAGCAGCCTCGACCTGATAGTGGGGACAGATACGCAGTATTTT.

This clone was found a few times. V usage is TRBV6-6 and J usage is TRBJ2-1; 9 nucleotides line up with TRBD1. The V gene end was trimmed by 5 bases and the J gene end by 10 bases; junction bases not matched to a gene: 9. Germline V CDR1 and CDR2: MNHNY, SVGAGI (reference sequence). This CDR3 region has 14 residues. Written as DNA, the CDR3 is TGTGCCAGCAGTCTACAGGGGGCAGGGGTCGAGCAGTTCTTC. It yields the protein CASSLQGAGVEQFF.